A selection of T cell receptor beta chains follows, all from one sample in a study of PD-1 blockade in classical Hodgkin lymphoma. Sequencing used immunoSEQ multiplex PCR; TCRdb keeps in-frame clones, though not all of them. The sample has about 98,000 clones, more than 80% seen once. The specimen comprised peripheral blood mononuclear cells (PBMCs), sampled before the second cycle of nivolumab. The origin of the receptors is a human donor with classical Hodgkin lymphoma. The conserved cysteine and the conserved F or W are not part of the CDR3 here.

V,CDR3
TRBV7-2,ASSLDGDSNQPQH
TRBV11-2,ASSLLVGGEQY
TRBV2,ASRQDRASYEQY
TRBV19,ASSSPGQGSSYEQY
TRBV7-3,ASSLTPQETQY
TRBV5-1,ASSLGGDTGELF
TRBV4-1,ASSQEDRSYNEQF
TRBV10-3,AISPRDGGGSGELF
TRBV11-3,ASSLYSGYEQY
TRBV11-2,ASSLTGTRGPTDTQY
TRBV5-5,ASSAGTGGYGYT
TRBV5-4,ASSNPNTEAF
TRBV28,ASSPPGGPNEKLF
TRBV7-9,ASSSDKNLGAF
TRBV19,ASSSGSSYNEQF
TRBV4-1,ASSQGVLSNQPQH
TRBV7-9,ASSLVDSAF
TRBV5-4,ASSSAGGSSYEQY
TRBV10-3,ATRAREGGEQF
TRBV7-8,ASSLVGDRGHQPQH
TRBV6-5,ASSSLGNTEAF
TRBV10-3,AISGQGQDTQY
TRBV6-4,ASSDGAGDSNTGELF
TRBV28,ASSPGTGYGYT
TRBV7-2,ASSLGGLNGYT
TRBV5-4,ASSLTGQLYEQY
TRBV7-8,ASSLTGISYGYT
TRBV18,ASSPDRVAEAF
TRBV7-2,ASQLQGGAHQPQH
TRBV19,ASTPWWGSNTGELF
TRBV10-1,ASSGGGASGSPDTQY
TRBV7-9,ASSPGLAGGADTQY
TRBV27,ASSPPGQTTYT
TRBV28,ASSSPGTGTPYEQY
TRBV5-4,ASSLRGSSGNTIY